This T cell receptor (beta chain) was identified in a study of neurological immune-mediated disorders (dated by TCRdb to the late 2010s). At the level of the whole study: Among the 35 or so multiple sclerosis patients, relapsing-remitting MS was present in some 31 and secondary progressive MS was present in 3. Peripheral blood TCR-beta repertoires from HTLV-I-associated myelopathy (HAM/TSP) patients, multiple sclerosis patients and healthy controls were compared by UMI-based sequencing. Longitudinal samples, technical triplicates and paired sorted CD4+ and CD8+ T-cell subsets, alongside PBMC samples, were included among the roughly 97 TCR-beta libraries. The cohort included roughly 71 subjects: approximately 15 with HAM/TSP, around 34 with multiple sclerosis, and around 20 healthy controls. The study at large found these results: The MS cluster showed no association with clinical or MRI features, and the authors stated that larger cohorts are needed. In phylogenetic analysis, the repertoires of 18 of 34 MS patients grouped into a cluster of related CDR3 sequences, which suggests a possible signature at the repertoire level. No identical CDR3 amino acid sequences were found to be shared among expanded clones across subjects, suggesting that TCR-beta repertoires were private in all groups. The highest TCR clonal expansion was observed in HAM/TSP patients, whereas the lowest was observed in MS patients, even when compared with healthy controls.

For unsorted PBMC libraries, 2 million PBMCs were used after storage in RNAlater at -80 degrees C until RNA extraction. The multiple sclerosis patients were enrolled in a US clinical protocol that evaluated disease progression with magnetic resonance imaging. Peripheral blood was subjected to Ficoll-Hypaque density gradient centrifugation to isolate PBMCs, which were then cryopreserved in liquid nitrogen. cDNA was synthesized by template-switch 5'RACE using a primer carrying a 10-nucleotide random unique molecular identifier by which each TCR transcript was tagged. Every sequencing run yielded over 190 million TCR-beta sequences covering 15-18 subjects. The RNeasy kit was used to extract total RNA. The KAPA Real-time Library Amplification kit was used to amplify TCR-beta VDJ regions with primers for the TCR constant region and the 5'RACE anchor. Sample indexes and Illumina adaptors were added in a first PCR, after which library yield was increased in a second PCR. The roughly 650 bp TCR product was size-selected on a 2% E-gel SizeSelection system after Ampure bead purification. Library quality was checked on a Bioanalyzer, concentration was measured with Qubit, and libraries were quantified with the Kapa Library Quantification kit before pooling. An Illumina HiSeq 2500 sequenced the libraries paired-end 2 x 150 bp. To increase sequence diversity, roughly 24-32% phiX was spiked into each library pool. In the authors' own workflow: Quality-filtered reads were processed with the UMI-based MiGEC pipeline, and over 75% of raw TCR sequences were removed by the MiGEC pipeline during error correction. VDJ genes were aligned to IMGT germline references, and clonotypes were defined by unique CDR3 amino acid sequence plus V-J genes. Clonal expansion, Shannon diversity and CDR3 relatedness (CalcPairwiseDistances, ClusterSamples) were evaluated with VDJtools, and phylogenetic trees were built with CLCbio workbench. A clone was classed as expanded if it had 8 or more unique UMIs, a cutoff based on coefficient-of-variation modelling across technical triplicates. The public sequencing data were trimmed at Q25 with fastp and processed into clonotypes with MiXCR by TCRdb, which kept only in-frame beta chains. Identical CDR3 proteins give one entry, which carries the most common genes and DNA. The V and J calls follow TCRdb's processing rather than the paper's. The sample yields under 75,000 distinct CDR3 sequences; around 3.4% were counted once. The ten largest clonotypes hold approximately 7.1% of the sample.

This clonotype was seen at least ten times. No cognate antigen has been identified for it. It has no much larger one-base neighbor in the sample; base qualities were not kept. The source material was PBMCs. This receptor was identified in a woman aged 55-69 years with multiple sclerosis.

CDR3 reads: CASSLSSSSREQFF. The nucleotide sequence is given as TGCGCCAGCAGCTTGTCTAGCTCTTCGAGAGAGCAGTTCTTC. The chain is made from TRBV5-1 and TRBJ2-1; D gene: possibly TRBD2, on 5 matching bases. Per the germline V gene, SGHRS is the CDR1 and YFSETQ is the CDR2. The junction shows trimming of 1 base on V and 10 bases on J, plus 15 bases between the germline ends. Measured from the cysteine to the phenylalanine, the CDR3 is 14 residues long. The kept DNA is CDR3 alone, 42 bases in frame from the first base.